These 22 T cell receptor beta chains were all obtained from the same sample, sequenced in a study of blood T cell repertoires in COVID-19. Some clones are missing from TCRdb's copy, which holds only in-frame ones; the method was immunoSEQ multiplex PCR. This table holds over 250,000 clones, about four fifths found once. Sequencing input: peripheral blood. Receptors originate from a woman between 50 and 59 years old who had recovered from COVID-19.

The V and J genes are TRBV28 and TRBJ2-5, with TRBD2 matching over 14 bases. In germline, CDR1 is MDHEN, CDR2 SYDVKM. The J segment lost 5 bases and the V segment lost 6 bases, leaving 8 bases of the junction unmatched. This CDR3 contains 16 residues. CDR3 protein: CASRSGLAGVRETQYF. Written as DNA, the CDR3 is TGTGCCAGCAGATCGGGACTAGCGGGGGTTCGGGAGACCCAGTACTTC. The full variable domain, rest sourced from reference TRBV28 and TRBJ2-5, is DVKVTQSSRYLVKRTGEKVFLECVQDMDHENMFWYRQDPGLGLRLIYFSYDVKMKEKGDIPEGYSVSREKKERFSLILESASTNQTSMYLCASRSGLAGVRETQYFGPGTRLLVL.

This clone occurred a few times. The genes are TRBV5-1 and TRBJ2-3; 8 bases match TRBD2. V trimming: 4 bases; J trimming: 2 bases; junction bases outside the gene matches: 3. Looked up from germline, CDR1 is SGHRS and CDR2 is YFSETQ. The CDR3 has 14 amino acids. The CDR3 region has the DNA TGCGCCAGCAGCGCTAGCGGGCACACAGATACGCAGTATTTT. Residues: CASSASGHTDTQYF.

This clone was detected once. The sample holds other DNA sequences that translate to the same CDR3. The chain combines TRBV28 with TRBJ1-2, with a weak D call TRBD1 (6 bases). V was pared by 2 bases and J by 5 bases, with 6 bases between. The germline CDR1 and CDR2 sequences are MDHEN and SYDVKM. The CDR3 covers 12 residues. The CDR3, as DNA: TGTGCCAGCAGTTTAAGGGGGTATGGCTACACCTTC. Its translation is CASSLRGYGYTF.

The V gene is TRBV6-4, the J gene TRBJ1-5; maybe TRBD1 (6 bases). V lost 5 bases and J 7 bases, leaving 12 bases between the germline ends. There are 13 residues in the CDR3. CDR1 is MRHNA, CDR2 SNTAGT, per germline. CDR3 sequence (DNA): TGTGCCAGCAGTCCTCTCAGGGGCCAGCCCCAGCATTTT. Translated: CASSPLRGQPQHF.

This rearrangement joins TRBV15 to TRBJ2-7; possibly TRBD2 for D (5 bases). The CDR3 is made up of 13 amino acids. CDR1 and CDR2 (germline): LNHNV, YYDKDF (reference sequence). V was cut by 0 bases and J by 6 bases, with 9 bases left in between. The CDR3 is CATSRDLAGEQYF. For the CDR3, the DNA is TGTGCCACCAGCAGAGATCTAGCCGGCGAGCAGTACTTC.

The CDR3 DNA is TGTGCCAGCAGCTTAGATGCAGGGACTGGGGCCAACGTCCTGACTTTC. This sequence encodes CASSLDAGTGANVLTF. This rearrangement joins TRBV7-3 to TRBJ2-6; TRBD1 might be the D (5 bases). This CDR3 contains 16 residues. With 2 bases removed from V and 2 bases from J, the gap between germline ends came to 10 bases. Per germline, CDR1 SGHTA and CDR2 FQGTGA.

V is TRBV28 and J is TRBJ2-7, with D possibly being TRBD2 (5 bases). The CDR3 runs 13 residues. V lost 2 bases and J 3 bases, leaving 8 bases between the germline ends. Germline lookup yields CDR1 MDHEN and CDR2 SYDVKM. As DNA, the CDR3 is TGTGCCAGCAGTTTAACGGGGAACTACGAGCAGTACTTC. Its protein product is CASSLTGNYEQYF.

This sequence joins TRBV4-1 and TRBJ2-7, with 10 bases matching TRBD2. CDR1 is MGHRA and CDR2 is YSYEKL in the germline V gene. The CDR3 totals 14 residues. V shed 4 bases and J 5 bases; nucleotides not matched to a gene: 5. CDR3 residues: CASSLSGRFDEQYF. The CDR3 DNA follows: TGCGCCAGCAGCCTTAGCGGGAGGTTCGACGAGCAGTACTTC.

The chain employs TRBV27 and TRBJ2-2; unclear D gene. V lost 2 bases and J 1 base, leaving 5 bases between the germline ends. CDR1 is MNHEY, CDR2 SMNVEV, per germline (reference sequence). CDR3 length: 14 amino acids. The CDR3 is CASSLGWNTGELFF. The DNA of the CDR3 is TGTGCCAGCAGTTTAGGCTGGAACACCGGGGAGCTGTTTTTT.

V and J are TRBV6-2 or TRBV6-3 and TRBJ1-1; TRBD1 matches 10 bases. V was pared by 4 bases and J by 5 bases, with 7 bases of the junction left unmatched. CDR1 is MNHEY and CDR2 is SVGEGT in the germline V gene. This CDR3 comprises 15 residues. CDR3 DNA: TGTGCCAGCAGTTTCCTGACAGGGGGCGGGACTGAAGCTTTCTTT. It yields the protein CASSFLTGGGTEAFF.

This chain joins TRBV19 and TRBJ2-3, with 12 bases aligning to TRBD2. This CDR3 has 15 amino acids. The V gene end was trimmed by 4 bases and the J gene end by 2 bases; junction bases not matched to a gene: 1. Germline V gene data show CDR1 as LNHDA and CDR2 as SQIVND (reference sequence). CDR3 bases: TGTGCCAGTAGTAGACTAGCGGGAGCCACAGATACGCAGTATTTT. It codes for CASSRLAGATDTQYF.

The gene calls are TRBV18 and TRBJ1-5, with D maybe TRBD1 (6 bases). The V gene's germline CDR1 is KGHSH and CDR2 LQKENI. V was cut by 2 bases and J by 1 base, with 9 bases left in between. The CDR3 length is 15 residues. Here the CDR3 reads CASSPEQGSNQPQHF. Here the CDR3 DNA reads TGTGCCAGCTCACCAGAACAGGGAAGCAATCAGCCCCAGCATTTT. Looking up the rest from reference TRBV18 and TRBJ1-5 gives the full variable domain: NAGVMQNPRHLVRRRGQEARLRCSPMKGHSHVYWYRQLPEEGLKFMVYLQKENIIDESGMPKERFSAEFPKEGPSILRIQQVVRGDSAAYFCASSPEQGSNQPQHFGDGTRLSIL.

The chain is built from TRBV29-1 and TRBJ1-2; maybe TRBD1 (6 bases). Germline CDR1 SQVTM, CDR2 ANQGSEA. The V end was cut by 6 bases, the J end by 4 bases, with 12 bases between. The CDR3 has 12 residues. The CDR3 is CSVAGEGYGYTF. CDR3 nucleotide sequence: TGCAGCGTGGCAGGGGAAGGCTATGGCTACACCTTC. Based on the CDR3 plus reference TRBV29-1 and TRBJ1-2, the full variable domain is SAVISQKPSRDICQRGTSLTIQCQVDSQVTMMFWYRQQPGQSLTLIATANQGSEATYESGFVIDKFPISRPNLTFSTLTVSNMSPEDSSIYLCSVAGEGYGYTFGSGTRLTVV.

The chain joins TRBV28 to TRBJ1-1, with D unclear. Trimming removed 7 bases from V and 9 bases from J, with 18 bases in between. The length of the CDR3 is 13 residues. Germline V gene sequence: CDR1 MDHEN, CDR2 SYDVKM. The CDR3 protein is CASNGLILPQAFF. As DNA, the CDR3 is TGTGCCAGCAACGGACTCATACTTCCTCAAGCTTTCTTT. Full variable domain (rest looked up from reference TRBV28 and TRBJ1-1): DVKVTQSSRYLVKRTGEKVFLECVQDMDHENMFWYRQDPGLGLRLIYFSYDVKMKEKGDIPEGYSVSREKKERFSLILESASTNQTSMYLCASNGLILPQAFFGQGTRLTVV.

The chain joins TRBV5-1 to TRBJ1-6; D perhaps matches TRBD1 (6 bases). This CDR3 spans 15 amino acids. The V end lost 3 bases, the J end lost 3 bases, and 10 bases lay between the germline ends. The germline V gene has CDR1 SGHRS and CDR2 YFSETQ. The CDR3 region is CASSSQGYYNSPLHF. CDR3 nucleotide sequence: TGCGCCAGCAGCTCACAGGGATACTATAATTCACCCCTCCACTTT.

The CDR3 loop is CASSTQTIGAQETQYF. CDR3 nucleotides: TGCGCCAGCAGCACCCAGACAATAGGGGCCCAAGAGACCCAGTACTTC. The chain joins TRBV5-1 to TRBJ2-5; D might be TRBD1 (5 bases). V lost 4 bases and J 1 base, leaving 17 bases between the germline ends. The CDR3 is 16 amino acids. Germline V CDR1 and CDR2: SGHRS, YFSETQ.

CDR3 in amino acids: CASSLTQGSGAFF. CDR3 bases: TGTGCCAGCAGTTTAACTCAGGGAAGTGGAGCTTTCTTT. This rearrangement joins TRBV28 to TRBJ1-1; a possible D gene is TRBD1 (5 bases). CDR1 MDHEN and CDR2 SYDVKM come from the germline V gene. This CDR3 region has 13 residues. The V gene lost 2 bases and the J gene lost 10 bases, with 14 bases spanning the gap.

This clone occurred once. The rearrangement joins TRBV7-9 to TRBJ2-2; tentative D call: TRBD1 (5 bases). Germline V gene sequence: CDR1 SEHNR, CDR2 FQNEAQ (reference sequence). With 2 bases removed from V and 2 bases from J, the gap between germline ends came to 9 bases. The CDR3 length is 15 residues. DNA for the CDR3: TGTGCCAGCAGCTTATTAGGGGCCAACACCGGGGAGCTGTTTTTT. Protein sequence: CASSLLGANTGELFF. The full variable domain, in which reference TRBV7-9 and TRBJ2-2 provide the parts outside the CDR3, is DTGVSQNPRHKITKRGQNVTFRCDPISEHNRLYWYRQTLGQGPEFLTYFQNEAQLEKSRLLSDRFSAERPKGSFSTLEIQRTEQGDSAMYLCASSLLGANTGELFFGEGSRLTVL.

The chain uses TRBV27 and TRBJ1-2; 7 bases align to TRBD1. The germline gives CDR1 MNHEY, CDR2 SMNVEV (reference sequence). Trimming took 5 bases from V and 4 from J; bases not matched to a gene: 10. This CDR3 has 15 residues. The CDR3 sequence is CASSQRQGWSYGYTF. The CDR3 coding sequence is TGTGCCAGCAGTCAACGACAGGGTTGGAGCTATGGCTACACCTTC.

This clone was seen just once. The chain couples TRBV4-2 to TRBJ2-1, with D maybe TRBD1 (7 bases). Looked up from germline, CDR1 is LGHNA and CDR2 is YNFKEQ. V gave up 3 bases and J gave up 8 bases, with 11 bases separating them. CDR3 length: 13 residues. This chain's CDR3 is CASSHQGGDEQFF. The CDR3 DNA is TGTGCCAGCAGCCACCAGGGGGGCGATGAGCAGTTCTTC.

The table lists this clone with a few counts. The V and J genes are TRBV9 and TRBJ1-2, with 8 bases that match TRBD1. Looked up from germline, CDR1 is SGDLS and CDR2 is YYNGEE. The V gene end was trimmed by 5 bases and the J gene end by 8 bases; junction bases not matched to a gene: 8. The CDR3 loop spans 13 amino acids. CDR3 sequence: CASSASTGGGYTF. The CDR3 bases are TGTGCCAGCAGTGCAAGTACAGGGGGAGGCTACACCTTC.

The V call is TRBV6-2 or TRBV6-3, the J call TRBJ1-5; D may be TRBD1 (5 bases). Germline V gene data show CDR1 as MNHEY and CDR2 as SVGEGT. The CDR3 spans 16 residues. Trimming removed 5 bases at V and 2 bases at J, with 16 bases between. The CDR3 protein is CASSPGGGRGNQPQHF. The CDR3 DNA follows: TGTGCCAGCAGTCCCGGCGGGGGGAGGGGCAATCAGCCCCAGCATTTT.